The clone carrying this T cell receptor (beta chain) was picked up many times. Each TCR cDNA molecule bore a unique molecular identifier. TCRdb re-called the 5' RACE reads with MiXCR, one entry per CDR3 protein. The data contain under 30,000 distinct CDR3 sequences, approximately 5.6% of them seen just once; the ten biggest clones take up around a fifth. The data derive from a study of spatial heterogeneity in lung cancer. Study-level information: There were 72 donors, all of them untreated patients with early-stage non-small cell lung cancer.

Time point noted: blood at routine non-recurrence follow-up after resection. Unsorted whole RNA from tumor, nontumor lung or frozen PBMC underwent sequencing. The CDR3 sequence is 15 residues long. Germline CDR1 and CDR2: SGHNT and YYREEE (reference sequence). The J segment lost 4 bases and the V segment lost 3 bases, leaving 2 bases of the junction unmatched. The rearrangement uses TRBV5-4 and TRBJ2-3, with 13 bases lining up with TRBD2. This clonotype was obtained from a male donor with early-stage non-small cell lung cancer. The sample in question was PBMCs, obtained at follow-up. CDR3 loop: CASSSTSGRPDTQYF. The CDR3 DNA reads TGTGCCAGCAGCTCGACTAGCGGGAGGCCAGATACGCAGTATTTT.